Each of the 29 T cell receptor beta chains below was sequenced from the same sample in a study of blood T cell repertoires in COVID-19. The protocol was immunoSEQ multiplex PCR, while the TCRdb copy is restricted to in-frame clones and leaves out a portion. The sample holds around 65,000 clones; 65% to 90% are singletons and the top ten take around 15%. Source material: peripheral blood. The receptors were gathered from a man older than 75 with active COVID-19.

The V and J genes are TRBV7-9 and TRBJ2-3, with 7 bases aligning to TRBD2. Germline values: CDR1 SEHNR, CDR2 FQNEAQ (reference sequence). J lost 1 base, V lost 2 bases, and 6 bases had no gene match. This CDR3 has 16 residues. For the CDR3, the DNA is TGTGCCAGCAGCTTACGGGGGAGCGGGGGCACAGATACGCAGTATTTT. Amino acids: CASSLRGSGGTDTQYF.

CDR3 loop: CASSSPIQGRYGYTF. The CDR3 DNA reads as TGTGCCAGCAGCTCTCCTATACAGGGGCGTTATGGCTACACCTTC. The V call is TRBV6-2 or TRBV6-3, the J call TRBJ1-2; 7 bases align to TRBD1. The germline CDR1 and CDR2 sequences are MNHEY and SVGEGT. Unmatched junction bases numbered 12, after V lost 6 bases and J lost 5 bases. This CDR3 comprises 15 residues.

CDR3 sequence (DNA): TGTGCCAGCAGGGCGGGACAGGGGGACAATCAGCCCCAGCATTTT. Translation: CASRAGQGDNQPQHF. The chain has TRBV6-5 and TRBJ1-5; 11 bases are shared with TRBD1. From germline, CDR1 is MNHEY and CDR2 SVGAGI. The trim removed 6 bases at V and 3 bases at J, leaving 4 bases unmatched. This CDR3 has 15 amino acids.

A few counts support this clone. CDR3 loop: CASSLFSGQDYEQYF. In nucleotides, the CDR3 is TGTGCCAGCAGCTTATTTTCGGGACAGGATTACGAGCAGTACTTC. This chain joins TRBV7-9 and TRBJ2-7; 8 nucleotides match TRBD1. Germline-derived CDR1 and CDR2 are SEHNR and FQNEAQ (reference sequence). This CDR3 spans 15 amino acids. Losses at the gene ends were 2 bases for V and 4 bases for J; bases not matched to a gene: 7.

The chain is built from TRBV21-1 and TRBJ2-3; the table's D gene call, TRBD2, was not cross checked with the DNA. TRBV21-1 is noted as a pseudogene. This CDR3 spans 15 amino acids. The chain's CDR3 is CASSKRNIATDTQYF. The CDR3 DNA sequence: TGTGCCAGCAGCAAGCGGAACATAGCCACAGATACGCAGTATTTT.

The DNA for the CDR3 is TGCAGTGCTAGTCCCCCCTCCGGGACTAGCGGGGGAAACACAGATACGCAGTATTTT. This sequence encodes CSASPPSGTSGGNTDTQYF. The chain is built from TRBV20-1 and TRBJ2-3; 14 bases match TRBD2. The CDR3 loop spans 19 amino acids. Germline V gives CDR1 DFQATT, CDR2 SNEGSKA (reference sequence). The J segment lost 2 bases and the V segment lost 3 bases, leaving 13 bases of the junction unmatched.

This clone was detected only a few times. The chain couples TRBV19 to TRBJ2-7; unclear D gene. CDR1 is LNHDA, CDR2 SQIVND, per germline (reference sequence). CDR3 length: 13 residues. Trimming took off 3 bases at V and 1 base at J, with 7 bases between the two ends. The CDR3 coding sequence is TGTGCCAGTAGTATCAGGCAGTCCTACGAGCAGTACTTC. Translated, it gives CASSIRQSYEQYF.

The chain employs TRBV6-2 or TRBV6-3 and TRBJ2-1, with D possibly matching TRBD2 (6 bases). The germline V gene encodes CDR1 MNHEY and CDR2 SVGEGT. Trimming pared 0 bases from V and 9 bases from J, leaving 9 bases between. The CDR3 loop spans 13 amino acids. The CDR3 reads CASSYSGGGEQFF. CDR3 in DNA: TGTGCCAGCAGTTACTCGGGAGGCGGTGAGCAGTTCTTC.

This clone has a single count. CDR3 bases: TGTGCCAGCAGCACGACAGCCCTAGGGGGAAACACCATATATTTT. Translation gives CASSTTALGGNTIYF. This sequence joins TRBV5-5 and TRBJ1-3; the D gene is possibly TRBD1 (5 bases). V was shortened by 4 bases and J by 4 bases, with 15 bases between the two germline ends. Per the germline V gene, CDR1 is SGHKS and CDR2 is YYEKEE (reference sequence). The CDR3 totals 15 residues.

The J gene is TRBJ1-6, the V gene TRBV25-1; D remains ambiguous. Per the germline V gene, CDR1 is MGHDK and CDR2 is SYGVNS. Between the trimmed V and J ends, which lost 3 bases and 4 bases, there was a span of 4 bases. The CDR3 consists of 13 residues. CDR3 coding DNA: TGTGCCAGCAGTGACGTATATAATTCACCCCTCCACTTT. This encodes CASSDVYNSPLHF.

This rearrangement joins TRBV7-2 to TRBJ2-3; maybe TRBD2 (5 bases). Germline assignment: CDR1 SGHTA and CDR2 FQGNSA. CDR3 length equals 14 residues. Trimming cost V 2 bases and J 2 bases, with 8 bases left between them. The CDR3 here is CASSLSSSTDTQYF. Here the CDR3 DNA reads TGTGCCAGCAGCTTATCTAGCTCCACAGATACGCAGTATTTT. Full variable domain (remainder filled in from reference TRBV7-2 and TRBJ2-3): GAGVSQSPSNKVTEKGKDVELRCDPISGHTALYWYRQSLGQGLEFLIYFQGNSAPDKSGLPSDRFSAERTGGSVSTLTIQRTQQEDSAVYLCASSLSSSTDTQYFGPGTRLTVL.

J is TRBJ2-3 and V is TRBV9; maybe TRBD1 (5 bases). V was clipped by 4 bases and J by 4 bases, with 19 bases between them. The germline CDR1 and CDR2 sequences are SGDLS and YYNGEE. The CDR3 contains 16 residues. The CDR3 is CASSSLGALSADTQYF. The CDR3 DNA follows: TGTGCCAGCAGCTCCCTTGGGGCACTCTCCGCAGATACGCAGTATTTT. Combining the CDR3 with reference TRBV9 and TRBJ2-3 gives the whole variable domain DSGVTQTPKHLITATGQRVTLRCSPRSGDLSVYWYQQSLDQGLQFLIQYYNGEERAKGNILERFSAQQFPDLHSELNLSSLELGDSALYFCASSSLGALSADTQYFGPGTRLTVL.

The V call is TRBV6-5, the J call TRBJ2-2; no definite D call. V lost 2 bases to trimming and J lost 5 bases, with 3 bases between them. The CDR3 has 12 amino acids. Per the germline V gene, CDR1 is MNHEY and CDR2 is SVGAGI. In DNA, the CDR3 is TGTGCCAGCAGTTACATAACCGGGGAGCTGTTTTTT. This translates into CASSYITGELFF.

The V gene is TRBV10-3, the J gene TRBJ2-7; TRBD2 matches 14 bases. CDR3 length equals 15 residues. Germline V CDR1 and CDR2: ENHRY, SYGVKD. The V segment lost 7 bases and the J segment 0 bases; nucleotides outside the gene matches: 2. The CDR3 DNA sequence: TGTGCCATCATGGGACTAGCGGGGGACTCCTACGAGCAGTACTTC. It translates to CAIMGLAGDSYEQYF.

This clone was seen a few times. This chain uses TRBV2 with TRBJ1-3; the match to TRBD1 covers 9 bases. The CDR3 is 16 amino acids. Germline lookup yields CDR1 SNHLY and CDR2 FYNNEI. V dropped 7 bases and J dropped 1; count of bases not matched to a gene: 8. CDR3 bases: TGTGCCAGCATCGTACAGGGGGCTAAATCTGGAAACACCATATATTTT. It is translated as CASIVQGAKSGNTIYF.

This CDR3 is CASSLGQGMEDTEAFF. CDR3 in DNA: TGCGCCAGCAGCTTGGGGCAGGGGATGGAGGACACTGAAGCTTTCTTT. The chain has TRBV5-1 and TRBJ1-1; tentatively, D is TRBD1 (6 bases). The V end was cut by 0 bases, the J end by 3 bases, with 15 bases between. In germline, CDR1 is SGHRS, CDR2 YFSETQ. The CDR3 runs to 16 residues.

The count of this clone is one. The chain uses TRBV19 and TRBJ1-1; a weak D match, TRBD1 (5 bases). The germline V and J ends were trimmed by 9 bases and 8 bases, with 25 bases remaining between them. The length of the CDR3 is 15 residues. CDR1 is LNHDA, CDR2 SQIVND, per germline (reference sequence). DNA for the CDR3: TGTGCCAGCCACAAAAATTCGCAGGGAACCCCCGAAGCTTTCTTT. The encoded protein is CASHKNSQGTPEAFF. Combining the CDR3 with reference TRBV19 and TRBJ1-1 gives the whole variable domain DGGITQSPKYLFRKEGQNVTLSCEQNLNHDAMYWYRQDPGQGLRLIYYSQIVNDFQKGDIAEGYSVSREKKESFPLTVTSAQKNPTAFYLCASHKNSQGTPEAFFGQGTRLTVV.

As concerns this clone: This sample includes further DNA sequences coding for the same CDR3. This chain uses TRBV9 with TRBJ1-4; possibly TRBD1 for D (6 bases). The CDR3 spans 15 residues. Germline lookup yields CDR1 SGDLS and CDR2 YYNGEE. Between the trimmed V and J ends, which lost 0 bases and 1 base, there was a span of 7 bases. The CDR3 bases are TGTGCCAGCAGCGTAGTAGGGGGAACTAATGAAAAACTGTTTTTT. Its translation: CASSVVGGTNEKLFF.

V is TRBV7-2 and J is TRBJ2-7, with 9 bases aligning to TRBD1. The J segment lost 4 bases and the V segment lost 1 base, leaving 2 bases of the junction unmatched. The CDR3 contains 14 residues. Germline loops: CDR1 SGHTA, CDR2 FQGNSA. CDR3 coding DNA: TGTGCCAGCAGCTTAGTGGGGACAGGGTACGAGCAGTACTTC. It codes for CASSLVGTGYEQYF.

This chain connects TRBV7-8 to TRBJ1-3; D is unresolved. This CDR3 is 15 amino acids long. Germline lookup yields CDR1 SGHVS and CDR2 FQNEAQ. Deletions cut 1 base from V and 3 bases from J, with 10 bases between. CDR3 bases: TGTGCCAGCAGCTTAGGGTCGGGGTTTGGAAACACCATATATTTT. Its translation: CASSLGSGFGNTIYF.

The CDR3 reads CASSQSSGGETQYF. As DNA, the CDR3 is TGTGCCAGCAGCCAATCTAGCGGTGGGGAGACCCAGTACTTC. J is TRBJ2-5 and V is TRBV28; 7 bases fit TRBD2. Germline loops: CDR1 MDHEN, CDR2 SYDVKM. The CDR3 is made up of 14 amino acids. V dropped 6 bases and J dropped 5; count of bases not matched to a gene: 9.

This sequence joins TRBV19 and TRBJ2-7, with 7 bases lining up with TRBD1. CDR3 length equals 14 residues. The junction had 5 bases not matched to a gene; V was cut back by 6 bases and J by 0 bases. In germline, CDR1 is LNHDA, CDR2 SQIVND (reference sequence). The CDR3 sequence is CASRGTATSYEQYF. CDR3 DNA sequence: TGTGCCAGTAGGGGGACAGCCACCTCCTACGAGCAGTACTTC.

The chain joins TRBV2 to TRBJ2-3; the match to TRBD2 covers 8 bases. The CDR3 length is 15 residues. V was clipped by 5 bases and J by 1 base; unmatched bases: 5. Germline V gene lookup returns CDR1 SNHLY and CDR2 FYNNEI. The DNA of the CDR3 is TGTGCCAGCAGTCGGGAGGGGGGTGGCACAGATACGCAGTATTTT. Amino acid sequence: CASSREGGGTDTQYF.

This clone was seen a single time. This rearrangement joins TRBV2 to TRBJ1-2; weak D call: TRBD1 (6 bases). In germline, CDR1 is SNHLY, CDR2 FYNNEI. Trimming left V 4 bases short and J 2 bases short, with 14 bases between. CDR3 length: 15 amino acids. For the CDR3, the DNA is TGTGCCAGCAGTGGTCGGACAGCGGAAAACTATGGCTACACCTTC. Translating it yields CASSGRTAENYGYTF.

V gene TRBV4-3 combines with J gene TRBJ1-1, with D unresolved. This CDR3 contains 14 residues. The V and J ends lost 4 bases and 0 bases respectively, with 9 bases between them. The germline V gene encodes CDR1 LGHNA and CDR2 YSLEER. CDR3 nucleotide sequence: TGCGCCAGCAGCCCAACATCCCTGAACACTGAAGCTTTCTTT. It translates to CASSPTSLNTEAFF.

The chain couples TRBV5-6 to TRBJ2-1; possible D gene TRBD2, 5 bases. Trimming removed 1 base at V and 6 bases at J, with 14 bases between. The CDR3 consists of 15 residues. CDR1 and CDR2 from the germline V gene are SGHDT and YYEEEE. In nucleotides, the CDR3 is TGTGCCAGCAGCTTGCCCCCGCTAGCTGTCAATGAGCAGTTCTTC. Translation gives CASSLPPLAVNEQFF.

The CDR3 bases are TGTGCCAGTACCCCTTTCGTAGCGGGGGGTGGTCACGAGCAGTACTTC. It is translated as CASTPFVAGGGHEQYF. The gene calls are TRBV19 and TRBJ2-7; 10 bases are shared with TRBD2. With 7 bases clipped from V and 5 bases from J, the junction kept 14 bases outside the gene matches. There are 16 residues in the CDR3. Germline loops: CDR1 LNHDA, CDR2 SQIVND (reference sequence).

The chain uses TRBV19 and TRBJ1-5, with D possibly TRBD1 on 5 matching bases. CDR3 length: 15 residues. V was clipped by 6 bases and J by 3 bases, with 15 bases between them. Looked up from germline, CDR1 is LNHDA and CDR2 is SQIVND (reference sequence). CDR3 nucleotides: TGTGCCAGTAGCACCCAAGGGGTACACAATCAGCCCCAGCATTTT. Residues: CASSTQGVHNQPQHF.

The chain couples TRBV11-2 to TRBJ2-7, with D possibly TRBD2 on 5 matching bases. CDR1 is SGHAT, CDR2 FQNNGV, per germline. This CDR3 comprises 12 residues. V was cut by 4 bases and J by 5 bases, with 9 bases left in between. The chain's CDR3 is CASSSGWNEQYF. CDR3 DNA sequence: TGTGCCAGCAGCTCGGGGTGGAACGAGCAGTACTTC.